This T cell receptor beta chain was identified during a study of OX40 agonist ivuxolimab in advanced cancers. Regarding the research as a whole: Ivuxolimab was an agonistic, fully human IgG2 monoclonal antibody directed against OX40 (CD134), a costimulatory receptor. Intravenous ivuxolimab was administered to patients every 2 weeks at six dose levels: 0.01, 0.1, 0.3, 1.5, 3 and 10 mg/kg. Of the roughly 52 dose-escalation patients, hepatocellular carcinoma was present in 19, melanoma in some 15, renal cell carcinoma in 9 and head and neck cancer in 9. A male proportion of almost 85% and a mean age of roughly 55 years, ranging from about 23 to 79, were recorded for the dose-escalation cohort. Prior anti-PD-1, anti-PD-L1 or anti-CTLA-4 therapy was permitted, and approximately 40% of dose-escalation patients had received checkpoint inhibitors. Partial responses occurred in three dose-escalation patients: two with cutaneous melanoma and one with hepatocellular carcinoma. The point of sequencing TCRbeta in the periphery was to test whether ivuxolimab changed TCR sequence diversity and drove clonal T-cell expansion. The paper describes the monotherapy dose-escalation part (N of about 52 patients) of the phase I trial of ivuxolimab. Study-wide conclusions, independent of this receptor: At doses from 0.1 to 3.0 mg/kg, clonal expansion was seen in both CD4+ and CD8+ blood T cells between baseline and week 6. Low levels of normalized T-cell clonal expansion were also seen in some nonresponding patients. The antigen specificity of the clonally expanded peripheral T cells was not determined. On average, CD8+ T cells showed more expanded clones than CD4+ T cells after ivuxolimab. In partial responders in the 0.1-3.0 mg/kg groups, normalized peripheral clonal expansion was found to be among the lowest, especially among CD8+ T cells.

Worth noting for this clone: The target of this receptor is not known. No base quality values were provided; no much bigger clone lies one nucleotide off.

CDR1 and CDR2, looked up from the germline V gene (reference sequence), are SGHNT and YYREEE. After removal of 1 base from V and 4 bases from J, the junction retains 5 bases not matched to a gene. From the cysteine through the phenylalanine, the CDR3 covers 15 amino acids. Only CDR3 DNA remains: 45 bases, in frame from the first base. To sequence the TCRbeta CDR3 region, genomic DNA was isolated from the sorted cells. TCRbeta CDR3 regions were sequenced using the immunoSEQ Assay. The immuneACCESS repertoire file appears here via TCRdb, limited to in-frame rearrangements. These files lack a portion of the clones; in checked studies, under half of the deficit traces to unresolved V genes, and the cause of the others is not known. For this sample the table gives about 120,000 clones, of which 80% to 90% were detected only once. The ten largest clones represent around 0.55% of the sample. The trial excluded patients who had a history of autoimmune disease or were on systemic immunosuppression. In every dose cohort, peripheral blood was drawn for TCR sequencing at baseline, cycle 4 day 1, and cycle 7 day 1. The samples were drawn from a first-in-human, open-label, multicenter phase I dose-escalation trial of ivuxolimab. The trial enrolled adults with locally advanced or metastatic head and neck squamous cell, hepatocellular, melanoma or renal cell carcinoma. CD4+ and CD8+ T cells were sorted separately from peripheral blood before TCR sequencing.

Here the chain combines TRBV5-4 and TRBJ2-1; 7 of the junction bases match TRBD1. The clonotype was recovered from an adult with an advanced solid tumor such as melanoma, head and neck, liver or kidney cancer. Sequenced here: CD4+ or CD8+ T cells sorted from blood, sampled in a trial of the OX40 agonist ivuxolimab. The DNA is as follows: TGTGCCAGCAGCTTGTACTCGACAGGGTACAATGAGCAGTTCTTC. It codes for CASSLYSTGYNEQFF.